This T cell receptor beta chain originates from a study of blood T cell repertoires in COVID-19. For the study at large: From the United States, Italy and Spain came samples of acute and convalescent COVID-19.

Germline CDR1 reads SGDLS; CDR2 reads YYNGEE. This CDR3 contains 14 residues. Trimming removed 5 bases from V and 3 bases from J, with 15 bases in between. Cohorts were assigned according to the clinical history that participants reported. Cohort 3 recovery required two negative PCRs, clearance, or symptom resolution. Measured with immunoSEQ multiplex PCR; TCRdb has only the in-frame clones, and not every one. This sample carries 250,000 or so clones, about 82% of them seen once, and the ten largest clones take 2% to 2.5%. This chain uses TRBV9 with TRBJ2-7; tentatively, D is TRBD2 (5 bases). The clonotype originates from a woman aged 45-65 years who had recovered from COVID-19. Sequencing input: PBMCs or T cells enriched from blood (not recorded which). CDR3 sequence: CASSIFDGNYEQYF. DNA of the CDR3: TGTGCCAGCAGTATCTTCGACGGGAACTACGAGCAGTACTTC.